The 21 T cell receptor beta chains below all came from one sample that was sequenced in a study of shared clonotypes between healthy human individuals. The assay was immunoSEQ multiplex PCR, and TCRdb's table has in-frame clones only and misses some. The sample lists millions of clones, about 95% occurring once. Sequencing used naive CD4+ T cells sorted from blood. As for subset: CD45RA+ positively selected. These TCRs come from a man between 18 and 29 years old in good health.

The gene calls are TRBV5-1 and TRBJ2-7; weak D call: TRBD1 (5 bases). This CDR3 spans 14 amino acids. V lost 2 bases and J lost 3, with 12 bases in between. Germline CDR1 SGHRS, CDR2 YFSETQ. The CDR3 spells CASSLERGVYEQYF. CDR3 nucleotide sequence: TGCGCCAGCAGCTTAGAAAGGGGTGTCTACGAGCAGTACTTC.

The chain has TRBV18 and TRBJ1-1; D is possibly TRBD1 (5 bases). Trimming cost V 6 bases and J 4 bases, with 15 bases left between them. Germline V CDR1 and CDR2: KGHSH, LQKENI. This CDR3 region has 14 residues. Here the CDR3 reads CASSTPQGRTEAFF. The DNA for the CDR3 is TGTGCCAGCTCCACCCCCCAGGGTCGCACTGAAGCTTTCTTT.

The rearrangement joins TRBV27 to TRBJ1-5, with D unresolved. The V gene lost 0 bases and the J gene lost 7 bases, with 16 bases spanning the gap. The CDR3 has 16 amino acids. In germline, CDR1 is MNHEY, CDR2 SMNVEV (reference sequence). Written as DNA, the CDR3 is TGTGCCAGCAGTTTATCGTCCCCGTCCCAAGGACAGCCCCAGCATTTT. It encodes CASSLSSPSQGQPQHF.

Remarks on this clone: The same CDR3 can be traced to other DNA sequences in this sample. The J gene is TRBJ1-3, the V gene TRBV29-1, with D possibly matching TRBD1 (5 bases). This CDR3 is built from 13 residues. V dropped 6 bases and J dropped 0 bases, with 9 bases sitting between them. Germline assignment: CDR1 SQVTM and CDR2 ANQGSEA. In DNA form, the CDR3 reads TGCAGCGTAGGGACGGACTCTGGAAACACCATATATTTT. Protein: CSVGTDSGNTIYF.

This sequence joins TRBV10-2 and TRBJ2-7; possible D gene TRBD2, 5 bases. With 0 bases removed from V and 3 bases from J, the gap between germline ends came to 12 bases. CDR3 size: 15 residues. Per the germline V gene, CDR1 is WSHSY and CDR2 is SAAADI. CDR3 sequence: CASSESGSRGYEQYF. The CDR3 DNA sequence: TGCGCCAGCAGTGAGTCGGGGAGCCGGGGCTACGAGCAGTACTTC.

V and J are TRBV5-1 and TRBJ1-1; 9 bases line up with TRBD1. The CDR3 sequence is 12 residues long. Trimming took 5 bases from V and 6 from J; bases not matched to a gene: 2. Germline-derived CDR1 and CDR2 are SGHRS and YFSETQ. CDR3 coding DNA: TGCGCCAGCAGACAGGGGGCTTCTGAAGCTTTCTTT. This codes for CASRQGASEAFF.

The chain uses TRBV4-3 and TRBJ2-3, with a tentative D call TRBD1 (8 bases). The CDR3 loop spans 20 amino acids. Trimming removed 3 bases from V and 3 bases from J, with 28 bases in between. CDR1 is LGHNA, CDR2 YSLEER, per germline. CDR3 protein: CASSHWDRFLGEGGTDTQYF. The CDR3 DNA reads as TGCGCCAGCAGCCACTGGGACAGGTTCTTAGGGGAGGGCGGGACAGATACGCAGTATTTT.

Written as DNA, the CDR3 is TGTGCCAGCAGTTACAACCAGGCGACCTACGAGCAGTACTTC. Protein product: CASSYNQATYEQYF. The rearrangement links TRBV6-6 to TRBJ2-7, with D unclear. V lost 2 bases and J lost 2, with 10 bases in between. Per the germline V gene, CDR1 is MNHNY and CDR2 is SVGAGI (reference sequence). This CDR3 contains 14 residues.

This chain links TRBV6-6 with TRBJ1-2, with a possible D match to TRBD1 (6 bases). Germline CDR1 is MNHNY and CDR2 is SVGAGI (reference sequence). The ends were cut back, 7 bases at V and 8 bases at J, with 17 bases in the middle. CDR3 size: 13 residues. CDR3 nucleotide sequence: TGTGCCAGCACCCCGTATGGGGGGCACGGCTACACCTTC. Encoded protein: CASTPYGGHGYTF.

This clone was recorded only once. The chain employs TRBV18 and TRBJ2-5; tentative D call: TRBD2 (6 bases). The CDR3 consists of 15 residues. Per the germline V gene, CDR1 is KGHSH and CDR2 is LQKENI. The ends were cut back, 8 bases at V and 2 bases at J, with 18 bases in the middle. The CDR3 reads CASAPGGRDQETQYF. The CDR3 region has the DNA TGTGCCAGCGCCCCCGGGGGAAGAGATCAAGAGACCCAGTACTTC.

The chain combines TRBV7-2 with TRBJ1-1; no reliable D call. The V gene's germline CDR1 is SGHTA and CDR2 FQGNSA. The CDR3 is 15 residues long. Trimming took 1 base from V and 4 from J, leaving 13 bases between them. CDR3 in amino acids: CASSLDGEGSTEAFF. The CDR3 DNA is TGTGCCAGCAGCTTAGATGGGGAAGGGAGCACTGAAGCTTTCTTT. The whole variable domain, filled in from reference TRBV7-2 and TRBJ1-1, reads GAGVSQSPSNKVTEKGKDVELRCDPISGHTALYWYRQSLGQGLEFLIYFQGNSAPDKSGLPSDRFSAERTGGSVSTLTIQRTQQEDSAVYLCASSLDGEGSTEAFFGQGTRLTVV.

V is TRBV21-1 and J is TRBJ2-7; the D call of TRBD2 is as the table states it, not checked on the DNA. TRBV21-1 is given as a pseudogene. The CDR3 sequence is 16 residues long. The CDR3 here is CASSKERYRSSYEQYF. CDR3 sequence (DNA): TGTGCCAGCAGCAAAGAGCGGTACAGAAGCTCCTACGAGCAGTACTTC.

The V gene is TRBV10-2, the J gene TRBJ1-2; 7 nucleotides align to TRBD1. CDR3 size: 13 residues. CDR1 WSHSY and CDR2 SAAADI come from the germline V gene. The V segment lost 4 bases and the J segment 11 bases; nucleotides outside the gene matches: 10. The CDR3 DNA follows: TGCGCCAGCAGTGCCGGGACAGTTCTGAAGTACACCTTC. Its protein product is CASSAGTVLKYTF.

V and J are TRBV30 and TRBJ1-5; a weak D match, TRBD1 (6 bases). The CDR3 consists of 18 residues. The ends were cut back, 2 bases at V and 0 bases at J, with 20 bases in the middle. The germline V gene has CDR1 GTSNPN and CDR2 SVGIG (reference sequence). CDR3 region: CAWSSARTALYSNQPQHF. DNA of the CDR3: TGTGCCTGGAGTTCCGCCCGGACAGCCCTTTATAGCAATCAGCCCCAGCATTTT.

The chain recombines TRBV18 with TRBJ2-5; 8 nucleotides match TRBD2. This CDR3 is built from 15 residues. Germline V gene sequence: CDR1 KGHSH, CDR2 LQKENI. With 1 base clipped from V and 3 bases from J, the junction kept 4 bases outside the gene matches. CDR3 residues: CASSPRGAGEETQYF. Written as DNA, the CDR3 is TGTGCCAGCTCACCACGGGGAGCGGGAGAAGAGACCCAGTACTTC. Combining the CDR3 with reference TRBV18 and TRBJ2-5 gives the whole variable domain NAGVMQNPRHLVRRRGQEARLRCSPMKGHSHVYWYRQLPEEGLKFMVYLQKENIIDESGMPKERFSAEFPKEGPSILRIQQVVRGDSAAYFCASSPRGAGEETQYFGPGTRLLVL.

In its sample, this clone was seen once. This sequence joins TRBV4-3 and TRBJ2-5; 7 bases are a match to TRBD2. Germline CDR1 is LGHNA and CDR2 is YSLEER. The CDR3 runs to 16 residues. Unmatched junction bases numbered 6, after V lost 1 base and J lost 1 base. CDR3 DNA: TGCGCCAGCAGCCAAGGCGCGGGAGTTCGCCAAGAGACCCAGTACTTC. Translating gives CASSQGAGVRQETQYF.

This chain links TRBV2 with TRBJ1-2; TRBD1 agrees at 8 bases. The trim removed 2 bases at V and 6 bases at J, leaving 8 bases unmatched. This CDR3 has 15 residues. Germline CDR1 is SNHLY and CDR2 is FYNNEI. CDR3 sequence: CASSERDRLLHGYTF. The DNA of the CDR3 is TGTGCCAGCAGTGAAAGGGACAGGCTTCTTCATGGCTACACCTTC.

The chain couples TRBV7-9 to TRBJ1-6; TRBD1 matches at 8 bases. The CDR3 has 14 amino acids. Germline-derived CDR1 and CDR2 are SEHNR and FQNEAQ (reference sequence). V shed 5 bases, J shed 8 bases, and the junction held 5 bases outside the gene matches. CDR3 sequence: CASSTAGGDSPLHF. As DNA, the CDR3 is TGTGCCAGCAGCACCGCAGGGGGCGATTCACCCCTCCACTTT.

CDR3 protein: CASREPGGYGYTF. The CDR3 region has the DNA TGTGCCAGCAGGGAGCCCGGGGGTTATGGCTACACCTTC. This chain links TRBV6-5 with TRBJ1-2; the D gene is possibly TRBD1 (5 bases). Germline CDR1 reads MNHEY; CDR2 reads SVGAGI. This CDR3 is 13 amino acids long. The V end lost 6 bases, the J end lost 5 bases, and 13 bases lay between the germline ends.

The chain combines TRBV18 with TRBJ1-6; weak D call: TRBD1 (5 bases). With 3 bases removed from V and 7 bases from J, the gap between germline ends came to 13 bases. The CDR3 covers 15 residues. Germline V gene data show CDR1 as KGHSH and CDR2 as LQKENI. CDR3 sequence (DNA): TGTGCCAGCTCACCCCCGGGGGGTATGAATTCACCCCTCCACTTT. It encodes CASSPPGGMNSPLHF.

This sequence joins TRBV30 and TRBJ1-4; TRBD1 is a possible D gene (6 bases). V lost 4 bases and J lost 5, with 11 bases in between. This CDR3 has 13 amino acids. Germline CDR1 GTSNPN, CDR2 SVGIG (reference sequence). In nucleotides, the CDR3 is TGTGCCTGGATGAGACAGGCAAATGAAAAACTGTTTTTT. It is translated as CAWMRQANEKLFF.